The following is a TCR beta chain sequence with its context. Antigen specificity is unknown. This entry is derived from a study of beta chain features in type 1 diabetes. Broader study findings: In all four CD4+ subsets, TCRB CDR3 length was significantly, moderately reduced in type 1 diabetes. Diminished insertions and augmented deletions at VDJ junctions characterized type 1 diabetes patients.

The V gene's germline CDR1 is SGHRS and CDR2 YFSETQ. The CDR3 consists of 12 residues. V lost 0 bases and J 7 bases, leaving 4 bases between the germline ends. The whole isolated RNA underwent reverse transcription, so sequencing captured expressed TCRB transcripts. Some clones are missing from TCRdb's copy, which holds only in-frame ones; the method was immunoSEQ multiplex PCR. The sample has under 850,000 clones; around 15% are singletons. This sequence originates from a man between 18 and 29 years old with type 1 diabetes. The specimen was naive CD4+ T cells from blood. The chain joins TRBV5-1 to TRBJ2-2, with D uncertain. As DNA, the CDR3 is TGCGCCAGCAGCTTGGCCGGCGGGGAGCTGTTTTTT. Translated, it gives CASSLAGGELFF.